This TCR beta chain was captured by sequencing in a study of blood T cell repertoires in COVID-19. Study-wide context: Collection of acute and convalescent COVID-19 samples took place in the United States, Italy and Spain.

In the original workflow: Nucleated cell number was recorded as an estimate derived from reference gene primer amplification. Clones were read by immunoSEQ multiplex PCR, and TCRdb kept only the in-frame ones, dropping some. For V, J and clone size, that table is used; D and trimming come from the DNA. Among 89,000 or so clones listed, 85% were seen once. The germline gives CDR1 SGHTA, CDR2 FQGNSA. CDR3 length equals 16 residues. J gave up 0 bases and V 5 bases, and 6 bases lay outside the gene matches. This sequence joins TRBV7-2 and TRBJ2-4; 8 bases align to TRBD2. Sequencing was carried out using peripheral blood. This sequence originates from a man aged 80 or over with acute or convalescent COVID-19. The CDR3 reads CASSISGSKAKNIQYF. The CDR3 nucleotides read TGTGCCAGCAGCATCAGCGGGAGTAAAGCCAAAAACATTCAGTACTTC.